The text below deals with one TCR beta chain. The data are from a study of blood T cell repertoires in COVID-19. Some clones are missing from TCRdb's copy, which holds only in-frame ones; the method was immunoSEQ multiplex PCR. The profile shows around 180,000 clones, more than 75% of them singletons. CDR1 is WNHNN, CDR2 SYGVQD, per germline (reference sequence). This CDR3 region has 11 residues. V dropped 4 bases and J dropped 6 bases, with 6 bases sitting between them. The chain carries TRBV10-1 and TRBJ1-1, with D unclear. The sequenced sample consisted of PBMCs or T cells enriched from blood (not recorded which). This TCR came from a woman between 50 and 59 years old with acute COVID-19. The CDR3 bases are TGCGCCAGCAGTGGTCGGGCTGAAGCTTTCTTT. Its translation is CASSGRAEAFF.